These 15 T cell receptor beta chains originate from one sample sequenced in a study of control samples from healthy donors and cancer patients. TCRdb's table, derived via immunoSEQ multiplex PCR, lists solely in-frame clones and lacks some. The data contain about 230,000 clones, almost 85% of them singletons. Sequencing was done on a sample of PBMCs. These receptors were taken from a woman aged 55-75 years with lung cancer.

The V call is TRBV10-3, the J call TRBJ2-6, with D maybe TRBD2 (6 bases). The CDR3 totals 16 residues. Germline V CDR1 and CDR2: ENHRY, SYGVKD. Trimming cost V 2 bases and J 1 base, with 9 bases left between them. CDR3 region: CAISEGTGSGANVLTF. CDR3 nucleotide sequence: TGTGCCATCAGTGAGGGGACTGGATCTGGGGCCAACGTCCTGACTTTC.

This sequence joins TRBV15 and TRBJ2-5; 10 nucleotides match TRBD1. This CDR3 contains 16 residues. Trimming cost V 5 bases and J 5 bases; bases outside gene matches: 11. Germline CDR1 reads LNHNV; CDR2 reads YYDKDF (reference sequence). The CDR3, as DNA: TGTGCCACCAGCGGCCGGCTGACAGGGGGCGTTGAGACCCAGTACTTC. Its protein product is CATSGRLTGGVETQYF.

CDR3 sequence reads: CASSHGAGGVSGYTF. The CDR3 nucleotides read TGTGCCAGCAGTCACGGGGCGGGGGGGGTGAGTGGCTACACCTTC. The gene calls are TRBV27 and TRBJ1-2; D might be TRBD1 (5 bases). Germline CDR1 and CDR2: MNHEY and SMNVEV (reference sequence). This CDR3 has 15 amino acids. The germline V and J ends were trimmed by 5 bases and 7 bases, with 20 bases remaining between them.

V usage is TRBV19 and J usage is TRBJ1-2; D is perhaps TRBD1 (5 bases). CDR3 length: 11 residues. V lost 6 bases and J 6 bases, leaving 8 bases between the germline ends. CDR1 LNHDA and CDR2 SQIVND come from the germline V gene (reference sequence). For the CDR3, the DNA is TGTGCCAGTAGGAGACAGAATGGCTACACCTTC. Its protein product is CASRRQNGYTF. The full variable domain, completed using reference TRBV19 and TRBJ1-2, is DGGITQSPKYLFRKEGQNVTLSCEQNLNHDAMYWYRQDPGQGLRLIYYSQIVNDFQKGDIAEGYSVSREKKESFPLTVTSAQKNPTAFYLCASRRQNGYTFGSGTRLTVV.

The rearrangement links TRBV7-9 to TRBJ2-5, with unresolved D. The ends were cut back, 5 bases at V and 1 base at J, with 11 bases in the middle. The CDR3 contains 14 residues. CDR1 is SEHNR and CDR2 is FQNEAQ in the germline V gene (reference sequence). CDR3 protein: CASSQRRIQETQYF. Here the CDR3 DNA reads TGTGCCAGCAGCCAGCGACGCATCCAAGAGACCCAGTACTTC. Complete variable domain (other parts from reference TRBV7-9 and TRBJ2-5): DTGVSQNPRHKITKRGQNVTFRCDPISEHNRLYWYRQTLGQGPEFLTYFQNEAQLEKSRLLSDRFSAERPKGSFSTLEIQRTEQGDSAMYLCASSQRRIQETQYFGPGTRLLVL.

This sequence joins TRBV7-6 and TRBJ2-2, with 8 bases that match TRBD2. From germline, CDR1 is SGHVS and CDR2 FNYEAQ. Unmatched junction bases numbered 4, after V lost 1 base and J lost 6 bases. CDR3 length: 15 amino acids. The CDR3 loop is CASSLGGRPPGELFF. CDR3 DNA sequence: TGTGCCAGCAGCTTAGGCGGGAGGCCCCCCGGGGAGCTGTTTTTT.

The chain combines TRBV5-4 with TRBJ2-2, with D perhaps matching TRBD2 (6 bases). The germline CDR1 and CDR2 sequences are SGHNT and YYREEE (reference sequence). V lost 3 bases to trimming and J lost 6 bases, with 15 bases between them. The CDR3 extends over 15 amino acids. The CDR3, as DNA: TGTGCCAGCAGCTCGGACCCAGGGACTTCCGGGGAGCTGTTTTTT. Its protein product is CASSSDPGTSGELFF. The full variable domain, completed using reference TRBV5-4 and TRBJ2-2, is ETGVTQSPTHLIKTRGQQVTLRCSSQSGHNTVSWYQQALGQGPQFIFQYYREEENGRGNFPPRFSGLQFPNYSSELNVNALELDDSALYLCASSSDPGTSGELFFGEGSRLTVL.

The genes are TRBV19 and TRBJ1-1; 11 bases map to TRBD1. The length of the CDR3 is 14 residues. Germline V gives CDR1 LNHDA, CDR2 SQIVND (reference sequence). The ends lost 6 bases at V and 7 bases at J; junction bases unmatched: 7. The CDR3 nucleotides read TGTGCCAGTAGGCTGGACAGGGGGCCTAATGAAGCTTTCTTT. Translating it yields CASRLDRGPNEAFF.

This clone was seen more than once but under ten times. V and J are TRBV19 and TRBJ1-5, with D maybe TRBD1 (5 bases). V lost 5 bases to trimming and J lost 1 base, with 15 bases between them. Germline CDR1 and CDR2: LNHDA and SQIVND (reference sequence). The CDR3 spans 16 residues. CDR3 bases: TGTGCCAGTAGTCTTATCGGGGGTCGGAGCAATCAGCCCCAGCATTTT. Protein product: CASSLIGGRSNQPQHF.

The V call is TRBV18, the J call TRBJ2-7; 8 positions agree with TRBD1. Germline V CDR1 and CDR2: KGHSH, LQKENI. CDR3 size: 15 residues. Trimming took 3 bases from V and 0 from J; bases not matched to a gene: 4. The CDR3 sequence is CASSPSGGLSYEQYF. CDR3 sequence (DNA): TGTGCCAGCTCACCCTCAGGGGGCCTCTCCTACGAGCAGTACTTC.

This chain joins TRBV4-1 and TRBJ1-1; D call uncertain. This CDR3 is 14 amino acids long. CDR1 is MGHRA, CDR2 YSYEKL, per germline. With 0 bases removed from V and 8 bases from J, the gap between germline ends came to 13 bases. This CDR3 reads CASSQDRTVEEAFF. The CDR3 nucleotides read TGCGCCAGCAGCCAAGATCGTACAGTTGAGGAAGCTTTCTTT.

The chain joins TRBV27 to TRBJ2-7; 10 bases are a match to TRBD2. Unmatched junction bases numbered 9, after V lost 8 bases and J lost 2 bases. CDR1 and CDR2 from the germline V gene are MNHEY and SMNVEV (reference sequence). This CDR3 is built from 15 residues. The CDR3 spells CASGFGTSVAYEQYF. Written as DNA, the CDR3 is TGTGCCAGCGGATTCGGGACTAGCGTCGCCTACGAGCAGTACTTC.

The V and J genes are TRBV10-2 and TRBJ1-2; D ambiguous. Germline CDR1 is WSHSY and CDR2 is SAAADI. V was trimmed by 0 bases and J by 13 bases, leaving 12 bases between them. This CDR3 has 12 amino acids. The CDR3 reads CASSESGREGTF. The CDR3 DNA sequence: TGCGCCAGCAGTGAGTCGGGAAGGGAAGGCACCTTC.

This chain uses TRBV9 with TRBJ2-1; D not resolved. V dropped 1 base and J dropped 4 bases, with 6 bases sitting between them. Germline values: CDR1 SGDLS, CDR2 YYNGEE. The CDR3 contains 13 residues. DNA for the CDR3: TGTGCCAGCAGCGTATCCGTATACAATGAGCAGTTCTTC. Its protein is CASSVSVYNEQFF.

The chain recombines TRBV14 with TRBJ2-1; TRBD2 agrees at 11 bases. The germline CDR1 and CDR2 sequences are SGHDN and FVKESK. The V gene end was trimmed by 8 bases and the J gene end by 0 bases; junction bases not matched to a gene: 9. This CDR3 spans 17 amino acids. This CDR3 reads CASAGLAGLSSYNEQFF. The CDR3 coding sequence is TGTGCCAGCGCCGGACTAGCGGGTCTTTCCTCCTACAATGAGCAGTTCTTC.